Below are 9 T cell receptor beta chains sequenced from a single sample in a study of regulatory T cells in long-lasting Graves disease. Arm-PCR of CDR3 regions and iRepertoire HTBI primers were used to build TCR beta libraries. In TCRdb, the multiplex PCR reads were re-called with MiXCR into one record per CDR3 protein. The repertoire consists of a few hundred thousand distinct CDR3 sequences, with roughly 12% occurring once and the leading ten covering under 20%. The time point: newly diagnosed GD, antithyroid drugs for less than 3 months. RNA from PBMCs was the source of the TCR library. The same sample was also studied in work on T cells in Graves' hyperthyroidism and ophthalmopathy.

Sample: peripheral blood mononuclear cells (PBMCs), taken at new diagnosis, from a patient treated with antithyroid drugs. The receptors shown here come from a woman younger than 35 with Graves disease.

At least ten counts were recorded for this clonotype. This chain joins TRBV28 and TRBJ1-4; TRBD1 aligns across 9 bases. The CDR3 totals 17 residues. The V gene end was trimmed by 6 bases and the J gene end by 5 bases; junction bases not matched to a gene: 13. The germline CDR1 and CDR2 sequences are MDHEN and SYDVKM. CDR3: CASSLDRGSFQNEKLFF. CDR3 DNA: TGTGCCAGCAGCCTGGACAGGGGAAGCTTTCAAAATGAAAAACTGTTTTTT.

This clonotype was detected many times. The V and J genes are TRBV28 and TRBJ2-7; 9 nucleotides align to TRBD2. Germline V lookup: CDR1 MDHEN, CDR2 SYDVKM. CDR3 length: 15 amino acids. J gave up 7 bases and V 3 bases, and 10 bases lay outside the gene matches. The CDR3 bases are TGTGCCAGCAGTTTTGGGGTGACTAGCGGTCCGGAGCAGTACTTC. It is translated as CASSFGVTSGPEQYF. The complete variable domain, with remaining parts taken from reference TRBV28 and TRBJ2-7, reads DVKVTQSSRYLVKRTGEKVFLECVQDMDHENMFWYRQDPGLGLRLIYFSYDVKMKEKGDIPEGYSVSREKKERFSLILESASTNQTSMYLCASSFGVTSGPEQYFGPGTRLTVT.

This clonotype was observed a single time. The chain has TRBV24-1 and TRBJ2-1; a weak D match, TRBD1 (6 bases). Germline loops: CDR1 KGHDR, CDR2 SFDVKD. The CDR3 is 13 residues long. Trimming pared 3 bases from V and 11 bases from J, leaving 13 bases between. CDR3 in DNA: TGTGCCACCAGTGATCCCCTACAGGGAAAGCAGTTCTTC. Translated: CATSDPLQGKQFF.

V usage is TRBV2 and J usage is TRBJ2-1; unclear D gene. With the DNA end fitting TRBJ2-7 better, the J assignment may be wrong. The CDR3 has 14 amino acids. The V gene's germline CDR1 is SNHLY and CDR2 FYNNEI. The CDR3 DNA sequence: TGTGCCAGCAGCCCCACATGGAAATCCTACGAGCAGTACTTC. Amino acids: CASSPTWKSYEQYF.

The sample holds many counts of this clonotype. The chain is built from TRBV4-3 and TRBJ2-7; the match to TRBD2 covers 10 bases. CDR3 length: 14 residues. Germline CDR1 and CDR2: LGHNA and YSLEER. V trimming: 1 base; J trimming: 3 bases; junction bases outside the gene matches: 0. As DNA, the CDR3 is TGCGCCAGCAGCCAAGGGACTAGCGGCTACGAGCAGTACTTC. Translating it yields CASSQGTSGYEQYF.

In its sample, this clonotype was seen a few times. This chain links TRBV7-9 with TRBJ1-3; no clear D gene. V was trimmed by 5 bases and J by 4 bases, leaving 18 bases between them. This CDR3 contains 16 residues. Germline V gene sequence: CDR1 SEHNR, CDR2 FQNEAQ (reference sequence). For the CDR3, the DNA is TGTGCCAGCAGCAAGGATCAGAGGGCTGAAGGAAACACCATATATTTT. Protein product: CASSKDQRAEGNTIYF.

The sample holds many counts of this clonotype. The gene calls are TRBV5-1 and TRBJ2-1; perhaps TRBD1 as D (6 bases). The CDR3 runs 12 residues. From germline, CDR1 is SGHRS and CDR2 YFSETQ. Trimming removed 3 bases from V and 8 bases from J, with 9 bases in between. The CDR3 region is CASSWTEDEQFF. The DNA of the CDR3 is TGCGCCAGCAGCTGGACAGAGGATGAGCAGTTCTTC.

The DNA of the CDR3 is TGTGCCAGCAGTCCACTAACTACGATCTACGAGCAGTACTTC. This gives the protein CASSPLTTIYEQYF. The genes are TRBV12-3 or TRBV12-4 and TRBJ2-7; D remains ambiguous. With 5 bases removed from V and 3 bases from J, the gap between germline ends came to 14 bases. CDR3 length equals 14 residues.

A remark on this clonotype: Given a much more abundant clone one base away, this may be a read error. The chain couples TRBV11-2 to TRBJ1-5; 8 bases align to TRBD1. This CDR3 comprises 16 residues. J gave up 4 bases and V 5 bases, and 10 bases lay outside the gene matches. The V gene's germline CDR1 is SGHAT and CDR2 FQNNGV. CDR3 sequence reads: CASSPGGTGRNQPQHF. CDR3 coding DNA: TGTGCCAGCAGCCCAGGCGGGACAGGTCGTAATCAGCCCCAGCATTTT.